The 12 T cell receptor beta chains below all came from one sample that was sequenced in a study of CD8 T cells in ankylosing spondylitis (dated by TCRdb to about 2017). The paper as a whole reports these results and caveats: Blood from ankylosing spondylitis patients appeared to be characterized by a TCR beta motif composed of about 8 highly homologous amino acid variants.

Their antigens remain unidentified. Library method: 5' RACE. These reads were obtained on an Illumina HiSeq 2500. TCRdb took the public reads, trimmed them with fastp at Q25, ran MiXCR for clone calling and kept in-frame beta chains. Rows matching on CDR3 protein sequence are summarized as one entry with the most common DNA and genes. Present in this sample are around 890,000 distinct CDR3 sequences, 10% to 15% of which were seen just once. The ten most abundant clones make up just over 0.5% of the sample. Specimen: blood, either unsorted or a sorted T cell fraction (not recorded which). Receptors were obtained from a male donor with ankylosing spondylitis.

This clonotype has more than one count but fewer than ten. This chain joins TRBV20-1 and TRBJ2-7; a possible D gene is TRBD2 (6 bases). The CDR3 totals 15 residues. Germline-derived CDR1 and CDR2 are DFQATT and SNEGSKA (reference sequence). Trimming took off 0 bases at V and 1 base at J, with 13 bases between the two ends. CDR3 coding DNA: TGCAGTGCTAGAGAGTTGGGACGGGAGTCCTACGAGCAGTACTTC. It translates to CSARELGRESYEQYF.

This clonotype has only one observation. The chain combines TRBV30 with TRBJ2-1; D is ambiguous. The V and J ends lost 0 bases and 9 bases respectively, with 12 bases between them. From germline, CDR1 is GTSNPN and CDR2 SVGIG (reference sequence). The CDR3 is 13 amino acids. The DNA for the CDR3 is TGTGCCTGGAGTGTTTCTGCCTATGGTGAGCAGTTCTTC. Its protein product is CAWSVSAYGEQFF.

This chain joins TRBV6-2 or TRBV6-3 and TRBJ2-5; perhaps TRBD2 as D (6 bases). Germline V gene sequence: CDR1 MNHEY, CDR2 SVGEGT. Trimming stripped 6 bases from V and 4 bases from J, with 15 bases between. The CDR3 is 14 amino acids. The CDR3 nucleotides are TGTGCCAGCAGCTGGGGGTCGGAGGGAGAGACCCAGTACTTC. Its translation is CASSWGSEGETQYF.

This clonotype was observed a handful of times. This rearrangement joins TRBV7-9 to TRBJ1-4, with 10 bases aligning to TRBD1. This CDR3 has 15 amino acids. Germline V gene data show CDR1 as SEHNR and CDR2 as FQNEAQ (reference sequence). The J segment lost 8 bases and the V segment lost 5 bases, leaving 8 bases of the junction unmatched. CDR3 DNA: TGTGCCAGCAGCGTCGCGGGACAGGGGAGAGAAAAACTGTTTTTT. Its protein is CASSVAGQGREKLFF.

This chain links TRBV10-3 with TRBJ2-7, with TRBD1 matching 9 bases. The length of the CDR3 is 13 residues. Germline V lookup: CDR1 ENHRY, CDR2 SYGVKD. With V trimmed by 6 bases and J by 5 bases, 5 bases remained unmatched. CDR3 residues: CAIRGTGRDEQYF. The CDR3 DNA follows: TGTGCCATCAGGGGGACAGGGAGGGACGAGCAGTACTTC.

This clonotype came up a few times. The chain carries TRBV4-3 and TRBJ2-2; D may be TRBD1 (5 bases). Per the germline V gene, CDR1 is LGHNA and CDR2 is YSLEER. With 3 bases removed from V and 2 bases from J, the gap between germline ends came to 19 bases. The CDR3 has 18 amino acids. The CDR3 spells CASSQYPDDSVNTGELFF. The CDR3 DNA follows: TGCGCCAGCAGCCAGTACCCAGACGACAGTGTCAACACCGGGGAGCTGTTTTTT.

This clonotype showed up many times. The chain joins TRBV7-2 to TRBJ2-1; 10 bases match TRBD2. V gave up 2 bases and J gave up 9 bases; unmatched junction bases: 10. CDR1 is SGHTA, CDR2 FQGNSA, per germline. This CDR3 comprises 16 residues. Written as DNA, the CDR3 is TGTGCCAGCAGCTTAAGTCCAGCGGGGGGGCAGGCTGAGCAGTTCTTC. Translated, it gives CASSLSPAGGQAEQFF.

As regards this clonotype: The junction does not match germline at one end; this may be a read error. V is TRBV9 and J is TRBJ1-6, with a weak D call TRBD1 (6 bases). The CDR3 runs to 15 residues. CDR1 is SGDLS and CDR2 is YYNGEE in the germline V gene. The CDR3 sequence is CASSVGPGGASPVHF. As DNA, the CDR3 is TGTGCCAGCAGCGTAGGCCCCGGGGGCGCATCACCCGTCCACTTT.

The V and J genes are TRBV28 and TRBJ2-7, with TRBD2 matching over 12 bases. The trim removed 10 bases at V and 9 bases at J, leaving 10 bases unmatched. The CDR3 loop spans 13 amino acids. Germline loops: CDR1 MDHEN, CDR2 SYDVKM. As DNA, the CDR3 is TGTGCCATTCGCACGACTAGCGGGAGTATGCAGTACTTC. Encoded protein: CAIRTTSGSMQYF.

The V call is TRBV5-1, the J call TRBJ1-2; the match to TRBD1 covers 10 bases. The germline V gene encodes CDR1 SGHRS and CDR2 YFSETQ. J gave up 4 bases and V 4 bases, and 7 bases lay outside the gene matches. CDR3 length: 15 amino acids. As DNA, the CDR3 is TGCGCCAGCAGCCTAGGACAGGGGGACGCCTATGGCTACACCTTC. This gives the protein CASSLGQGDAYGYTF.

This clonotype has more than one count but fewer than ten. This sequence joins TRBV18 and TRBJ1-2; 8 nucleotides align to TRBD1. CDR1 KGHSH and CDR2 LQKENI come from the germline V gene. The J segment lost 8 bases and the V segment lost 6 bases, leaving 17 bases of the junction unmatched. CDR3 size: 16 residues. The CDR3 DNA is TGTGCCAGCTCGCCCATGAGCCTTGGACAGGGCAACGGCTACACCTTC. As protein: CASSPMSLGQGNGYTF.

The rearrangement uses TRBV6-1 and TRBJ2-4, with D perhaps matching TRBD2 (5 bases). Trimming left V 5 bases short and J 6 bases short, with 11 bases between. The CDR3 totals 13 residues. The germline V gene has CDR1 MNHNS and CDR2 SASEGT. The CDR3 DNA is TGTGCCAGCAGTCCTCCGGGAAGAAACATTCAGTACTTC. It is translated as CASSPPGRNIQYF.